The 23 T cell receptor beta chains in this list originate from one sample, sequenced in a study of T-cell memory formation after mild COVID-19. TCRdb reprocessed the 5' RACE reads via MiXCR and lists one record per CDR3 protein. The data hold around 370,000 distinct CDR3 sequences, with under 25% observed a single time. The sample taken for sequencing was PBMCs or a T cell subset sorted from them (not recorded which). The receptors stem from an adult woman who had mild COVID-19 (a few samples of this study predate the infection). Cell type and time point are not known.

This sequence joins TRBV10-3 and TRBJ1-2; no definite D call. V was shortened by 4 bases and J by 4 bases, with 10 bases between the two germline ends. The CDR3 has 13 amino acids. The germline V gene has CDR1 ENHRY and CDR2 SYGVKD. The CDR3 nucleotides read TGTGCCATCAGTGCGGCAGAGTTCTATGGCTACACCTTC. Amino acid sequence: CAISAAEFYGYTF.

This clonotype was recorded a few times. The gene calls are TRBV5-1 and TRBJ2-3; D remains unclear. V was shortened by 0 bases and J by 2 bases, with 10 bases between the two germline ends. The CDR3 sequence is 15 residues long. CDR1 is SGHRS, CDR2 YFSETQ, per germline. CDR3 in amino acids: CASSLAPWTTDTQYF. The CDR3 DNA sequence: TGCGCCAGCAGCTTGGCCCCTTGGACCACAGATACGCAGTATTTT.

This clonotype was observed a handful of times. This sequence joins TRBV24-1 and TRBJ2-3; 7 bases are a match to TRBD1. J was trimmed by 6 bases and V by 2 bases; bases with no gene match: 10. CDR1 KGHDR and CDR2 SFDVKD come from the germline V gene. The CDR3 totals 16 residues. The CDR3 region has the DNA TGTGCCACCAGTGATTCGTACAGGGGCACAGCGGATACGCAGTATTTT. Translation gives CATSDSYRGTADTQYF.

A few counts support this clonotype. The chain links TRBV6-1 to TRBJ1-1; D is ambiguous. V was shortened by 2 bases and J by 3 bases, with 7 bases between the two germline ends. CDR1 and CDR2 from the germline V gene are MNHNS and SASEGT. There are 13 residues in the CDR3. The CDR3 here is CASSESWDTEAFF. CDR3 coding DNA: TGTGCCAGCAGTGAATCATGGGACACTGAAGCTTTCTTT.

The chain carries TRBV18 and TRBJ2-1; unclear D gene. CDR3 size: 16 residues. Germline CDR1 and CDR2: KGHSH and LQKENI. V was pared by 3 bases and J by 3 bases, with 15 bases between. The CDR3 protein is CASSPALRNNYNEQFF. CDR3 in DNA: TGTGCCAGCTCACCGGCGCTTAGGAACAACTACAATGAGCAGTTCTTC.

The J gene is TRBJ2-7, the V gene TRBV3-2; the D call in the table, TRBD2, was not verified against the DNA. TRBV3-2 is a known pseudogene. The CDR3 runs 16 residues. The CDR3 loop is CASSPSGLAETYEQYF. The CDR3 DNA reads TGTGCCAGCAGCCCCTCGGGACTAGCGGAGACTTACGAGCAGTACTTC.

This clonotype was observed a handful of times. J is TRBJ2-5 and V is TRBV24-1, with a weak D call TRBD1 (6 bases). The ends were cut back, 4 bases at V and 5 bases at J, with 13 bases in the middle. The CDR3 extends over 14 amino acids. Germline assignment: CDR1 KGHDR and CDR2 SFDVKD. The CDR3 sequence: CATSDQGPSETQYF. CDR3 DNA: TGTGCCACCAGTGACCAGGGGCCCTCGGAGACCCAGTACTTC.

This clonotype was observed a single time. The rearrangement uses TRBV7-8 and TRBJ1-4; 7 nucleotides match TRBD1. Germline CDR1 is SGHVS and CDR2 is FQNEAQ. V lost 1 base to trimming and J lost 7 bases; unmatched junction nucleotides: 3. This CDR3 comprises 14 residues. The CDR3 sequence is CASSLGGTAEKLFF. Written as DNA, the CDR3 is TGTGCCAGCAGCTTAGGAGGGACAGCTGAAAAACTGTTTTTT.

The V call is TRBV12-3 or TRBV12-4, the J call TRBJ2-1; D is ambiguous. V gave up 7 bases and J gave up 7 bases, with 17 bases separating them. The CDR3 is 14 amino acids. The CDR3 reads CASTEPNRVNEQFF. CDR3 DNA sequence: TGTGCCAGCACCGAACCGAATCGGGTTAATGAGCAGTTCTTC.

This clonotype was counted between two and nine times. The CDR3 sequence is CASSLGAGGADTQYF. The CDR3 region has the DNA TGTGCCAGCAGCTTAGGAGCGGGGGGCGCAGATACGCAGTATTTT. This chain connects TRBV13 to TRBJ2-3; 9 bases fit TRBD2. Germline lookup yields CDR1 PRHDT and CDR2 FYEKMQ (reference sequence). J was trimmed by 4 bases and V by 0 bases; bases with no gene match: 2. The CDR3 runs 15 residues.

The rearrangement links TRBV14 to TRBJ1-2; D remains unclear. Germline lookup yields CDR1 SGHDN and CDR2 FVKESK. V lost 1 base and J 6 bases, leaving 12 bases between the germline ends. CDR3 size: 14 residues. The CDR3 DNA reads TGTGCCAGCAGCCAAGGTCGGGGTCTCGATGGCTACACCTTC. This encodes CASSQGRGLDGYTF.

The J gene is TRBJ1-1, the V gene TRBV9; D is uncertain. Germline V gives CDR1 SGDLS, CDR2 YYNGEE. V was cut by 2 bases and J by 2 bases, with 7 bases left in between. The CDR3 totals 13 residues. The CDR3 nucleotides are TGTGCCAGCAGCGTGACTCCTAACACTGAAGCTTTCTTT. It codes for CASSVTPNTEAFF.

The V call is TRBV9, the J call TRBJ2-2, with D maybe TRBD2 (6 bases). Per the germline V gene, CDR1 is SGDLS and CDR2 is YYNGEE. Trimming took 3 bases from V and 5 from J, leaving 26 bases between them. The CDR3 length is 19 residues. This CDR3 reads CASSAVRSWGGTRTGELFF. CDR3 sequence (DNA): TGTGCCAGCAGCGCTGTTAGATCTTGGGGAGGTACCCGTACCGGGGAGCTGTTTTTT.

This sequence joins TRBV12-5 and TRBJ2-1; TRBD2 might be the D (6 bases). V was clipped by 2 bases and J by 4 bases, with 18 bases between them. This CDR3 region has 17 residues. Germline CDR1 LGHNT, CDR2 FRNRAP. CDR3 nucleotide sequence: TGTGCTAGTGGTTTGCGGGGGTTGGACGGGGGATACAATGAGCAGTTCTTC. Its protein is CASGLRGLDGGYNEQFF.

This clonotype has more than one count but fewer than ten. CDR3 sequence: CASSLGVGQGRGYTF. Here the CDR3 DNA reads TGCGCCAGCAGCTTGGGAGTGGGACAGGGGAGAGGCTACACCTTC. This chain links TRBV5-1 with TRBJ1-2; 10 bases fit TRBD1. CDR1 and CDR2 from the germline V gene are SGHRS and YFSETQ. Trimming at V came to 0 bases and at J to 8 bases, leaving 7 bases not matched to a gene. This CDR3 contains 15 residues.

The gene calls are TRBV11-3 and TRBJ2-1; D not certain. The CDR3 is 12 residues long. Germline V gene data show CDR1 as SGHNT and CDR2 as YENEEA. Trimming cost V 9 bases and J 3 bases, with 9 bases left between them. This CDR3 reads CASGHNYNEQFF. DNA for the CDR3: TGTGCCAGTGGGCACAACTACAATGAGCAGTTCTTC.

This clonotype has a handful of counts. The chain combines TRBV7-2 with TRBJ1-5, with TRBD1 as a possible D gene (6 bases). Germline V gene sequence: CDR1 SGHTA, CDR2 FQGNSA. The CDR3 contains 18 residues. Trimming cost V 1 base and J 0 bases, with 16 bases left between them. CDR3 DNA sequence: TGTGCCAGCAGCTTAGAACCCCGGGACAATTATAGCAATCAGCCCCAGCATTTT. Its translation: CASSLEPRDNYSNQPQHF.

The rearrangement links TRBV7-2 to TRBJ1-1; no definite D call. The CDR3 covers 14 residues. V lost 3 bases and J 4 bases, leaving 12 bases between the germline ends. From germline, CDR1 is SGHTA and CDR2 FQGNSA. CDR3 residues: CASSLEWGATEAFF. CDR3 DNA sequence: TGTGCCAGCAGCTTGGAGTGGGGTGCCACTGAAGCTTTCTTT.

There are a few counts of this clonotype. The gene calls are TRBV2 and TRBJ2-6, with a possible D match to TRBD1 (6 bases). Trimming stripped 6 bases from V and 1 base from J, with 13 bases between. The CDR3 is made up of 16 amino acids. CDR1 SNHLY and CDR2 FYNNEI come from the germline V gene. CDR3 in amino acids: CASRAAGVSGANVLTF. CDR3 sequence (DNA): TGTGCCAGCAGGGCCGCAGGGGTGTCTGGGGCCAACGTCCTGACTTTC.

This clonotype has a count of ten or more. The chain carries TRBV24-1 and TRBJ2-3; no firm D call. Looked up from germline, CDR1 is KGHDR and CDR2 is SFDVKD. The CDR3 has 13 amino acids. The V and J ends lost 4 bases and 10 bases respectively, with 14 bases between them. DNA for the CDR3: TGTGCCACCAGTGACGTCGCCCTTGCTGCGCAGTATTTT. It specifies CATSDVALAAQYF.

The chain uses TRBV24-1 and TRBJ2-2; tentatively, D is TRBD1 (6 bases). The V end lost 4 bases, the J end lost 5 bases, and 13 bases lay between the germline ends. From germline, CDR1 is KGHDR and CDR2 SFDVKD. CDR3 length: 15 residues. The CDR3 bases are TGTGCCACCAGTGACTCTAGGACAGTAACCGGGGAGCTGTTTTTT. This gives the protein CATSDSRTVTGELFF.

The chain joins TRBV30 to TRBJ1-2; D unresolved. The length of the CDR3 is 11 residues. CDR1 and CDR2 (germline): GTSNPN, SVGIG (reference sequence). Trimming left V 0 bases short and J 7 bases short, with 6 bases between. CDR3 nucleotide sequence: TGTGCCTGGAGTGTACGTATTGGCTACACCTTC. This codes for CAWSVRIGYTF.

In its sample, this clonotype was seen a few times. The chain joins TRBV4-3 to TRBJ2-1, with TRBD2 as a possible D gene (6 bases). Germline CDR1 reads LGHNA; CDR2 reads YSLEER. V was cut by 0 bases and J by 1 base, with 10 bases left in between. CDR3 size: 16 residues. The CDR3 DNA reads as TGCGCCAGCAGCCAAGATGTAGCGGTGTCCTACAATGAGCAGTTCTTC. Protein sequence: CASSQDVAVSYNEQFF.